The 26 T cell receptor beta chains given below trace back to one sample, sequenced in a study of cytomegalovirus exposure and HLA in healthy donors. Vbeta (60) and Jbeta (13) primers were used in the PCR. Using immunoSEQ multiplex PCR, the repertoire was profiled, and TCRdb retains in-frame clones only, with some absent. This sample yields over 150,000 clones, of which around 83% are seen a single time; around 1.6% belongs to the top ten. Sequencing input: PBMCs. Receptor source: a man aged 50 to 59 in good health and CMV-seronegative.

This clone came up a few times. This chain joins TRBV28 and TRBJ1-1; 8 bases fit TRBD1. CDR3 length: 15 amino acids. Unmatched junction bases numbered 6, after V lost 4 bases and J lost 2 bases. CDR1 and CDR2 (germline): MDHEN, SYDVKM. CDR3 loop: CASSSGTGRNTEAFF. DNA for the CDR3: TGTGCCAGCAGTTCCGGGACAGGACGAAACACTGAAGCTTTCTTT.

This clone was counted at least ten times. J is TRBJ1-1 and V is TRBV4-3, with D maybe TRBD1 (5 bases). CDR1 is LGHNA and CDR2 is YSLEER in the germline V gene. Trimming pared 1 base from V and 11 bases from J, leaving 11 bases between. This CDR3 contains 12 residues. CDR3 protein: CASSQVAGKAFF. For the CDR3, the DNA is TGCGCCAGCAGCCAAGTTGCAGGGAAGGCTTTCTTT.

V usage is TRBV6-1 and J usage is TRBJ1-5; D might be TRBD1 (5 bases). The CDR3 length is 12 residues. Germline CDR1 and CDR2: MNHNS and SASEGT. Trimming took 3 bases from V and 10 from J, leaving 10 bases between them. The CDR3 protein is CASSEGTLPQHF. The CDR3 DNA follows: TGTGCCAGCAGTGAGGGGACTCTCCCCCAGCATTTT.

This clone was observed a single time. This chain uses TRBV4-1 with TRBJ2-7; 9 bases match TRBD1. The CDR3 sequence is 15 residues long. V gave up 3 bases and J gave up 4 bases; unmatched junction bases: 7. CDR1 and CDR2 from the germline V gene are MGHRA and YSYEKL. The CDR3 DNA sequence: TGCGCCAGCAGCCATCCGGGACAGGGTTTGTACGAGCAGTACTTC. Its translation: CASSHPGQGLYEQYF.

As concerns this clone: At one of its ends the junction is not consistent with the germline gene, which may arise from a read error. CDR3 nucleotide sequence: TGTTCCAGCAGCTTAGTTAGGGGAGGGAGGGAGACCCAGTACTTC. This gives the protein CSSSLVRGGRETQYF. This rearrangement joins TRBV7-9 to TRBJ2-5; the match to TRBD2 covers 7 bases. The CDR3 totals 15 residues. Germline V gene lookup returns CDR1 SEHNR and CDR2 FQNEAQ (reference sequence).

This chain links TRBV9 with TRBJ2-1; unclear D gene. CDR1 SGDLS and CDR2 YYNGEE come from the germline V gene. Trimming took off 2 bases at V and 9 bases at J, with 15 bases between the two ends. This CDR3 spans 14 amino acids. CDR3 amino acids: CASSVDPLEGEQFF. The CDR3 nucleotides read TGTGCCAGCAGCGTCGACCCCCTAGAAGGTGAGCAGTTCTTC.

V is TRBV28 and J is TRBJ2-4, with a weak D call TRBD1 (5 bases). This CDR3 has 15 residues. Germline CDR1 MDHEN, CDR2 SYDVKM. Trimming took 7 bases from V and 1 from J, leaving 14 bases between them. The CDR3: CASIGKNRAKNIQYF. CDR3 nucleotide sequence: TGTGCCAGCATTGGAAAAAACAGGGCCAAAAACATTCAGTACTTC.

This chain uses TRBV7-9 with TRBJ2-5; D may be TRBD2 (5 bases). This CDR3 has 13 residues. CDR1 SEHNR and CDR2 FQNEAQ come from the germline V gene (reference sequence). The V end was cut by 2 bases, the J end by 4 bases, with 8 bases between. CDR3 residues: CASSLRGLETQYF. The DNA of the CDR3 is TGTGCCAGCAGCTTAAGAGGGCTAGAGACCCAGTACTTC.

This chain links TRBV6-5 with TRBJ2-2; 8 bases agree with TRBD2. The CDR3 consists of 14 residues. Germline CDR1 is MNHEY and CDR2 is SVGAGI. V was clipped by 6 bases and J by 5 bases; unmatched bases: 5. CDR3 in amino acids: CASRGLAGTGELFF. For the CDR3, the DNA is TGTGCCAGCAGAGGACTAGCTGGAACCGGGGAGCTGTTTTTT.

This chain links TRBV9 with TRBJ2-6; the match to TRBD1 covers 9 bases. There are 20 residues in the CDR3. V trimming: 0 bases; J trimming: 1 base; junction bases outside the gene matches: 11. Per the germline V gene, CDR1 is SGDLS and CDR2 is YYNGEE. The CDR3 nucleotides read TGTGCCAGCAGCGTAGTTGGACAGGGGCCAGCTCTTTCTGGGGCCAACGTCCTGACTTTC. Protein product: CASSVVGQGPALSGANVLTF.

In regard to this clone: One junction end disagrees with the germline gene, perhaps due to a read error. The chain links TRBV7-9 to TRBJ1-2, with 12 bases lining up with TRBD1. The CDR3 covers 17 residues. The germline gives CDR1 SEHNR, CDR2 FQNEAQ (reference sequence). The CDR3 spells CSSSLDLGTGGGYGYTF. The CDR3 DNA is TGTTCCAGCAGCTTAGATCTTGGGACAGGGGGCGGCTATGGCTACACCTTC.

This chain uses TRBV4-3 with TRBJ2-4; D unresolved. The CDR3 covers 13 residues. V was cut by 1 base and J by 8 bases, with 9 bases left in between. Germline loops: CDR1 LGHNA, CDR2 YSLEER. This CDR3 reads CASSQGIVDIQYF. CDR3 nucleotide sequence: TGCGCCAGCAGCCAAGGAATCGTAGACATTCAGTACTTC.

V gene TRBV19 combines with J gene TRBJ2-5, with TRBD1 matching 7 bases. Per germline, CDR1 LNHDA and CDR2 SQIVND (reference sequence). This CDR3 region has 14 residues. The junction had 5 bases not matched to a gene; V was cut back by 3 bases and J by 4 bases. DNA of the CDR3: TGTGCCAGTAGTATCGGGACAGCCTCAGAGACCCAGTACTTC. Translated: CASSIGTASETQYF.

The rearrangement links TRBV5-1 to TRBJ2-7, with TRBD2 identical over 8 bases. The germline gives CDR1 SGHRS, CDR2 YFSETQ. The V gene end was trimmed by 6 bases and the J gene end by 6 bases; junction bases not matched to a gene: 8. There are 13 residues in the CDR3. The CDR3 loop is CASNLGTSAEQYF. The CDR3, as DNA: TGCGCCAGCAACCTGGGGACTAGTGCCGAGCAGTACTTC. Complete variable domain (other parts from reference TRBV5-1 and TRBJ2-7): KAGVTQTPRYLIKTRGQQVTLSCSPISGHRSVSWYQQTPGQGLQFLFEYFSETQRNKGNFPGRFSGRQFSNSRSEMNVSTLELGDSALYLCASNLGTSAEQYFGPGTRLTVT.

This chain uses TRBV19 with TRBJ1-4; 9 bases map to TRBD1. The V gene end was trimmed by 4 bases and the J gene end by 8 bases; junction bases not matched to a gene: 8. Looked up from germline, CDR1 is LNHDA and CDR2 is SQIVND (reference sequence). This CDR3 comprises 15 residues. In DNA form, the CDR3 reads TGTGCCAGTAGTACCCCCGGGACAGGGAACGAAAAACTGTTTTTT. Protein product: CASSTPGTGNEKLFF.

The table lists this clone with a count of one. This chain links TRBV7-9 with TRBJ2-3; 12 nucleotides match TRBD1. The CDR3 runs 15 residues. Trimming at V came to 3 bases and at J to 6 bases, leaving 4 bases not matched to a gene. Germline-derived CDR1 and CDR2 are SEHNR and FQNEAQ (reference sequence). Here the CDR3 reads CASSFRDRGLDTQYF. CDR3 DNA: TGTGCCAGCAGCTTCCGGGACAGGGGGCTTGATACGCAGTATTTT.

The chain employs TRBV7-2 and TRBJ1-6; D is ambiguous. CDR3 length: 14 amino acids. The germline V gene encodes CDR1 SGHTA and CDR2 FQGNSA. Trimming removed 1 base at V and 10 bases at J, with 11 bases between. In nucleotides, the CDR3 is TGTGCCAGCAGCTTAGGCCCCCGGGAATCACCCCTCCACTTT. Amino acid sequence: CASSLGPRESPLHF.

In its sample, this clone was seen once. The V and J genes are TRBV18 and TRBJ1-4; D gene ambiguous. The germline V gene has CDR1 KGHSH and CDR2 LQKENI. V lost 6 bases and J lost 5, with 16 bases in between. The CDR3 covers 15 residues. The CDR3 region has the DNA TGTGCCAGCTCTCAACTTGCGGGAGCCAATGAAAAACTGTTTTTT. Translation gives CASSQLAGANEKLFF.

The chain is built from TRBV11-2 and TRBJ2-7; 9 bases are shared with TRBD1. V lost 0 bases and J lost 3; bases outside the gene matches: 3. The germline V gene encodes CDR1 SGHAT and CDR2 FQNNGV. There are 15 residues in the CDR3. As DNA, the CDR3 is TGTGCCAGCAGCTTAGAGGACAGGGGTGGCTACGAGCAGTACTTC. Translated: CASSLEDRGGYEQYF.

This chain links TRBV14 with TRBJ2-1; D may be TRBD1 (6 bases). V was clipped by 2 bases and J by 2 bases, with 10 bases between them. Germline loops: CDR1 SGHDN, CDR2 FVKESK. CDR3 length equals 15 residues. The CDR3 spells CASSQLRTAYNEQFF. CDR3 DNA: TGTGCCAGCAGCCAACTAAGGACAGCCTACAATGAGCAGTTCTTC.

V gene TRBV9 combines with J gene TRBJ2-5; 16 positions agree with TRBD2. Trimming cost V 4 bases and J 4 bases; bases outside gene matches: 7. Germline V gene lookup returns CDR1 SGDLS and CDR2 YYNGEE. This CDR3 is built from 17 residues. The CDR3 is CASSSGLAGGPGETQYF. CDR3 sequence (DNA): TGTGCCAGCAGCTCGGGACTAGCGGGAGGGCCGGGAGAGACCCAGTACTTC.

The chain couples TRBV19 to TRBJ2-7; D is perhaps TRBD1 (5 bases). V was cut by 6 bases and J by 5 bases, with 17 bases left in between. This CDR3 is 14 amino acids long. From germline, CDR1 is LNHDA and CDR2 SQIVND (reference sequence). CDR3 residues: CASSPLAQGHEQYF. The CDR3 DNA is TGTGCCAGTAGCCCGCTCGCGCAGGGCCACGAGCAGTACTTC.

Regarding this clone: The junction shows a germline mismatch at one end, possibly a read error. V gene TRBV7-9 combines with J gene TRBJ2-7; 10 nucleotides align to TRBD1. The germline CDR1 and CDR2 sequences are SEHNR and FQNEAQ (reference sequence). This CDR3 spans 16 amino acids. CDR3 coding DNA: TGTTCCAGCAGCTTATGGACCGGGACAGGGGTTGGGGAGCAGTACTTC. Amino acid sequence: CSSSLWTGTGVGEQYF.

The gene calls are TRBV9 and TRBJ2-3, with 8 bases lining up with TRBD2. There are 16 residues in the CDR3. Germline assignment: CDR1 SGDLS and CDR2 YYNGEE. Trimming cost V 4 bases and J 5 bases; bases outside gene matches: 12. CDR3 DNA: TGTGCCAGCAGCTCCCGGGAGGGGGGACCCCAAGATACGCAGTATTTT. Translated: CASSSREGGPQDTQYF.

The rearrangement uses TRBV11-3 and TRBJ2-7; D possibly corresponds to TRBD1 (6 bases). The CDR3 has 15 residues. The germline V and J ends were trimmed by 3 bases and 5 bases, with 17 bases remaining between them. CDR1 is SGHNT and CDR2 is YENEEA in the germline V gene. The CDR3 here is CASSLGVGARHEQYF. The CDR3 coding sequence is TGTGCCAGCAGCTTGGGGGTGGGGGCTCGCCACGAGCAGTACTTC. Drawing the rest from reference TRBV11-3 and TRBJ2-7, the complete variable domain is EAGVVQSPRYKIIEKKQPVAFWCNPISGHNTLYWYLQNLGQGPELLIRYENEEAVDDSQLPKDRFSAERLKGVDSTLKIQPAELGDSAVYLCASSLGVGARHEQYFGPGTRLTVT.

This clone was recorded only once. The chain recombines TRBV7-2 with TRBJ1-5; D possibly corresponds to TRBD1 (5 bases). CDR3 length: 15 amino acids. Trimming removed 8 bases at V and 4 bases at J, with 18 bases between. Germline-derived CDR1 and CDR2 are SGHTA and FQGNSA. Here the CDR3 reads CASRAPGTPNQPQHF. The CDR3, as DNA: TGTGCCAGCCGGGCCCCCGGGACTCCAAATCAGCCCCAGCATTTT.